A single sample is the source of the 15 T cell receptor beta chains below, sequenced in a study of post-analysis software for immune sequencing data. These receptors' antigens are unknown. Study-wide results and limits: When patients were compared with controls, roughly five TRBV segments were more frequent, TRBV5-6, TRBV5-1 and TRBV20-1 among them.

Libraries were made from TCR beta cDNA, and they carried unique molecular identifiers. A single record per CDR3 protein comes from TCRdb applying MiXCR to the PCR reads. The sample records fewer than 600,000 distinct CDR3 sequences, roughly 46% being singletons. Sequencing was performed on blood. The receptor source for this set is a girl aged 5-17 years with multiple sclerosis.

This clonotype came up a few times. The chain carries TRBV12-3 or TRBV12-4 and TRBJ2-1, with a tentative D call TRBD1 (5 bases). The CDR3 is 12 residues long. Trimming removed 8 bases from V and 9 bases from J, with 14 bases in between. In nucleotides, the CDR3 is TGTGCCAGCGGGGCCACAGAGAGTGAGCAGTTCTTC. Translated: CASGATESEQFF.

This clonotype was counted once. A read error may be the cause here, since a much bigger clone is one base away. The chain's CDR3 is CASSPSEGVGEQDF. In nucleotides, the CDR3 is TGTGCCAGCAGTCCCTCTGAGGGAGTGGGGGAGCAGGACTTC. The rearrangement uses TRBV3-1 and TRBJ2-5; the D gene could be TRBD1 or TRBD2 (5 bases each). Germline-derived CDR1 and CDR2 are LGHDT and YNNKEL (reference sequence). CDR3 length: 14 amino acids.

Concerning this clonotype itself: A much more abundant neighbour one base away suggests this may be a read error. V usage is TRBV20-1 and J usage is TRBJ2-7; D is uncertain. CDR1 and CDR2 (germline): DFQATT, SNEGSKA (reference sequence). This CDR3 is built from 14 residues. The CDR3 DNA reads TGCAGTGCCCCCGGGCCCCGGGCTTACTACGGGCAGTACTTC. Protein product: CSAPGPRAYYGQYF.

The chain recombines TRBV4-1 with TRBJ2-3; 12 positions match TRBD2. The CDR3 length is 20 residues. The germline CDR1 and CDR2 sequences are MGHRA and YSYEKL. After removal of 1 base from V and 5 bases from J, the junction contained 16 bases not matched to a gene. CDR3 sequence reads: CASSQGQRLAGGPVRDTQYF. DNA for the CDR3: TGCGCCAGCAGCCAAGGTCAGAGGCTAGCGGGAGGGCCTGTAAGAGATACGCAGTATTTT.

Of note for this clonotype: Because it lacks the conserved phenylalanine or tryptophan at the end, this CDR3 is likely a read error. This chain joins TRBV12-5 and TRBJ2-7; no clear D. The CDR3 contains 12 residues. V was pared by 2 bases and J by 3 bases, with 5 bases between. Germline V lookup: CDR1 LGHNT, CDR2 FRNRAP. DNA of the CDR3: TGTGCTAGTGGTTTGCACCTCTACGAGCAGTACTTA. It encodes CASGLHLYEQYL.

The chain uses TRBV5-1 and TRBJ2-3, with no clear D. The CDR3 is 14 residues long. V gave up 3 bases and J gave up 4 bases, with 12 bases separating them. Germline CDR1 is SGHRS and CDR2 is YFSETQ. This chain's CDR3 is CASSWEGRSDTQYF. The CDR3 nucleotides are TGCGCCAGCAGCTGGGAAGGCAGATCAGATACGCAGTATTTT.

The chain uses TRBV20-1 and TRBJ2-3, with 7 nucleotides matching TRBD2. Per the germline V gene, CDR1 is DFQATT and CDR2 is SNEGSKA (reference sequence). The CDR3 sequence is 15 residues long. V lost 4 bases and J lost 2; bases outside the gene matches: 9. CDR3 loop: CSATFVRDYTDTQYF. In DNA form, the CDR3 reads TGCAGTGCTACCTTCGTTAGGGACTACACAGATACGCAGTATTTT.

This clonotype turned up a few times. The CDR3 region has the DNA TGTGCCAGCAGCGCCAACAGGGAATCTGAGACCCAGTACTTC. Translated, it gives CASSANRESETQYF. The rearrangement uses TRBV9 and TRBJ2-5; TRBD1 is a possible D gene (6 bases). This CDR3 has 14 amino acids. V was cut by 3 bases and J by 5 bases, with 14 bases left in between. Germline values: CDR1 SGDLS, CDR2 YYNGEE.

This clonotype has only a few counts. The genes are TRBV20-1 and TRBJ2-3; either TRBD1 or TRBD2 may supply D (5 bases each). Trimming pared 6 bases from V and 4 bases from J, leaving 20 bases between. This CDR3 contains 15 residues. The germline CDR1 and CDR2 sequences are DFQATT and SNEGSKA (reference sequence). Here the CDR3 reads CSAAGTEYGADTQYF. Written as DNA, the CDR3 is TGCAGTGCCGCCGGGACCGAATACGGGGCAGATACGCAGTATTTT.

The genes are TRBV29-1 and TRBJ1-2, with 8 positions matching TRBD1. The germline V gene has CDR1 SQVTM and CDR2 ANQGSEA. V was pared by 7 bases and J by 4 bases, with 8 bases of the junction left unmatched. The CDR3 extends over 13 amino acids. The CDR3 is CSAGEDRAYGYTF. The CDR3 nucleotides are TGCAGCGCGGGTGAGGACAGGGCCTATGGCTACACCTTC.

The chain uses TRBV20-1 and TRBJ2-1; no firm D call. This CDR3 comprises 16 residues. Germline CDR1 is DFQATT and CDR2 is SNEGSKA (reference sequence). V shed 4 bases and J shed 4 bases, with 20 bases lying between them. The CDR3 DNA follows: TGCAGTGCTACCCGGGCAGGTGTAGCAGCATACAATGAGCAGTTCTTC. Translation: CSATRAGVAAYNEQFF.

This sequence joins TRBV3-1 and TRBJ2-1; D remains unclear. The V and J ends lost 0 bases and 7 bases respectively, with 13 bases between them. Germline V gene sequence: CDR1 LGHDT, CDR2 YNNKEL (reference sequence). This CDR3 is built from 15 residues. This chain's CDR3 is CASSQDSRNENEQFF. The CDR3 DNA sequence: TGTGCCAGCAGCCAAGATAGTAGGAACGAAAATGAGCAGTTCTTC.

The chain couples TRBV29-1 to TRBJ2-1; tentative D call: TRBD1 (7 bases). Germline values: CDR1 SQVTM, CDR2 ANQGSEA. V was shortened by 3 bases and J by 9 bases, with 15 bases between the two germline ends. The CDR3 is 13 amino acids. CDR3 sequence (DNA): TGCAGCGTTGAGAGGGGGCTAGCGCGTGAGCAGTTCTTC. Protein sequence: CSVERGLAREQFF.

The rearrangement links TRBV7-2 to TRBJ2-1; D unresolved. Germline V gene lookup returns CDR1 SGHTA and CDR2 FQGNSA. The CDR3 extends over 14 amino acids. V dropped 5 bases and J dropped 4 bases, with 12 bases sitting between them. The CDR3 DNA follows: TGTGCCAGCAGCCCTACGGACGTGTACAATGAGCAGTTCTTC. Its protein is CASSPTDVYNEQFF. Drawing the rest from reference TRBV7-2 and TRBJ2-1, the complete variable domain is GAGVSQSPSNKVTEKGKDVELRCDPISGHTALYWYRQSLGQGLEFLIYFQGNSAPDKSGLPSDRFSAERTGGSVSTLTIQRTQQEDSAVYLCASSPTDVYNEQFFGPGTRLTVL.

The chain combines TRBV2 with TRBJ2-1; D possibly corresponds to TRBD2 (6 bases). The CDR3 extends over 14 amino acids. Between the trimmed V and J ends, which lost 11 bases and 1 base, there was a span of 15 bases. Germline-derived CDR1 and CDR2 are SNHLY and FYNNEI. This chain's CDR3 is CAATGLPSYNEQFF. For the CDR3, the DNA is TGTGCCGCCACGGGACTCCCGTCCTACAATGAGCAGTTCTTC.